This T cell receptor beta chain appears in the sequencing data of a study of shared clonotypes between healthy human individuals. Method: immunoSEQ multiplex PCR; TCRdb's copy keeps in-frame clones and lacks some. The table has roughly 490,000 clones, roughly 85% seen once. Trimming removed 5 bases at V and 0 bases at J, with 10 bases between. The germline V gene encodes CDR1 SGHTA and CDR2 FQGNSA. The CDR3 has 14 amino acids. The sequence was obtained from a woman in her forties in good health. Some clones in this sample may be carry-over from other donors' samples. The material sequenced was PBMCs. The chain carries TRBV7-2 and TRBJ1-1, with D maybe TRBD1 (6 bases). The CDR3 here is CASSVDRLNTEAFF. The CDR3 DNA follows: TGTGCCAGCAGCGTCGACAGGTTGAACACTGAAGCTTTCTTT.